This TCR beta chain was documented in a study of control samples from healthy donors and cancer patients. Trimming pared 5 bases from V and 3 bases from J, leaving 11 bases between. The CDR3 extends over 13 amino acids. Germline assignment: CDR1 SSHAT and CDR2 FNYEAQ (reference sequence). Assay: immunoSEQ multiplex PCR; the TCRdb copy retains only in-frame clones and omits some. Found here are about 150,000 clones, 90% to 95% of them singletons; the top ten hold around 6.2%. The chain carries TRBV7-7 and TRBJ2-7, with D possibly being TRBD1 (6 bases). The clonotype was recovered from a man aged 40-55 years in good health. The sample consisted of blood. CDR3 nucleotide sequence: TGTGCCAGCAGCCCAATACAGGGCTACGAGCAGTACTTC. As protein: CASSPIQGYEQYF.